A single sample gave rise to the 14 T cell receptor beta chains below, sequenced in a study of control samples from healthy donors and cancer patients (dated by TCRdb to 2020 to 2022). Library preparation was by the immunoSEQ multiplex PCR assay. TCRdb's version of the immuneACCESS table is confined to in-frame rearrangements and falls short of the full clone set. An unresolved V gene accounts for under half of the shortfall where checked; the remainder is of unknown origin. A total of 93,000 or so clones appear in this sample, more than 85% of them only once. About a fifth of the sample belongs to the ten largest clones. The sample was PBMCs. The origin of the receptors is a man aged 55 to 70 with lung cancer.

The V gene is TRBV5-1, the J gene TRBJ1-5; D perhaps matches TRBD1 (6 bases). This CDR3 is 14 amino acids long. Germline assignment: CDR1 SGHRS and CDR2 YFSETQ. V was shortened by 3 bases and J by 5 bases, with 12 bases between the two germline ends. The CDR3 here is CASSSRTDHQPQHF. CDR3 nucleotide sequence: TGCGCCAGCAGCTCCCGGACAGACCATCAGCCCCAGCATTTT.

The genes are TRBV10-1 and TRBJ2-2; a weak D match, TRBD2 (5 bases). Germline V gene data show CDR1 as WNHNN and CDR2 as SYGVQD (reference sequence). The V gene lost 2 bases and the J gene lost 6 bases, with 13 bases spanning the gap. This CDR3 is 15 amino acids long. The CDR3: CASSEMGVGPGELFF. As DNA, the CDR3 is TGCGCCAGCAGTGAGATGGGAGTCGGGCCCGGGGAGCTGTTTTTT.

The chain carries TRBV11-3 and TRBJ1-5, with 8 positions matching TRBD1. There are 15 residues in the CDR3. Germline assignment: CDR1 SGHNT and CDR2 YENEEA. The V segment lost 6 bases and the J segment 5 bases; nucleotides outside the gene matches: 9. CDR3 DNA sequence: TGTGCCAGCAGTAAGACAGGGGCGGGGGATCAGCCCCAGCATTTT. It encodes CASSKTGAGDQPQHF.

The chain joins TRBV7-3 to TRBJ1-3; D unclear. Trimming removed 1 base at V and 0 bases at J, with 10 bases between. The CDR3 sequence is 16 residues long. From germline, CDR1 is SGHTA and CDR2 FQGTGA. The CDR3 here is CASSLNGPSSGNTIYF. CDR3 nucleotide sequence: TGTGCCAGCAGCTTAAATGGGCCCAGCTCTGGAAACACCATATATTTT. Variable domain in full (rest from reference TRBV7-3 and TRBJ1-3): GAGVSQTPSNKVTEKGKYVELRCDPISGHTALYWYRQSLGQGPEFLIYFQGTGAADDSGLPNDRFFAVRPEGSVSTLKIQRTERGDSAVYLCASSLNGPSSGNTIYFGEGSWLTVV.

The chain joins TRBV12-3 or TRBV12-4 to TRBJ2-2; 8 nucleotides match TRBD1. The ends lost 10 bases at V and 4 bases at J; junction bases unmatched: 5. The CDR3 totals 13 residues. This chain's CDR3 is CATQGAATGELFF. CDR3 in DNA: TGTGCCACCCAGGGGGCGGCCACCGGGGAGCTGTTTTTT.

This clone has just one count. The CDR3 here is CASSLSGTISNYGYTF. In DNA form, the CDR3 reads TGCGCCAGCAGCTTGTCCGGGACAATCTCCAACTATGGCTACACCTTC. The chain links TRBV5-1 to TRBJ1-2; TRBD1 might be the D (6 bases). The length of the CDR3 is 16 residues. V was trimmed by 1 base and J by 2 bases, leaving 15 bases between them. Germline-derived CDR1 and CDR2 are SGHRS and YFSETQ.

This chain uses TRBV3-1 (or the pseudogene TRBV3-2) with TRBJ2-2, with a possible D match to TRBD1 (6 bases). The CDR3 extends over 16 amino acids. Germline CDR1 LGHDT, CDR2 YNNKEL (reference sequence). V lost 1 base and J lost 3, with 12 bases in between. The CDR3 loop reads CASSQAGRGHTGELFF. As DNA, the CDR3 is TGTGCCAGCAGCCAAGCAGGCAGGGGCCACACCGGGGAGCTGTTTTTT.

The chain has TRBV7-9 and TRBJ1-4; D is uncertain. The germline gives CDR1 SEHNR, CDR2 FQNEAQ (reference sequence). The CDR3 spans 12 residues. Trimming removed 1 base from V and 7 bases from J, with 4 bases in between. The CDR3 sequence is CASSLGSEKLFF. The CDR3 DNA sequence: TGTGCCAGCAGCTTAGGAAGTGAAAAACTGTTTTTT.

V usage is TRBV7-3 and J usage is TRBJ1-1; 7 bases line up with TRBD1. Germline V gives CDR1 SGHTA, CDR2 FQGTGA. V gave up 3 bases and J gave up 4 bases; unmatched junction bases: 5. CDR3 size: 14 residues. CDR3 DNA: TGTGCCAGCAGCTTGACAGGGTTGGGCACTGAAGCTTTCTTT. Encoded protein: CASSLTGLGTEAFF.

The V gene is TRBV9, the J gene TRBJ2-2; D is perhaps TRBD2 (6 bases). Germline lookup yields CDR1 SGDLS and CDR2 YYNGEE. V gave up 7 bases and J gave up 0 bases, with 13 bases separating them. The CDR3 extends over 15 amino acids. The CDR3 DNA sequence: TGTGCCAGCGCGGGGACGGTTGCGAACACCGGGGAGCTGTTTTTT. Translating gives CASAGTVANTGELFF.

The CDR3 DNA reads TGTGCCAGCTCACCACCGACGGGATTTGAGGATACGCAGTATTTT. This sequence encodes CASSPPTGFEDTQYF. The chain carries TRBV18 and TRBJ2-3; the D gene is possibly TRBD2 (5 bases). Trimming removed 0 bases at V and 6 bases at J, with 13 bases between. This CDR3 has 15 amino acids. Germline CDR1 and CDR2: KGHSH and LQKENI.

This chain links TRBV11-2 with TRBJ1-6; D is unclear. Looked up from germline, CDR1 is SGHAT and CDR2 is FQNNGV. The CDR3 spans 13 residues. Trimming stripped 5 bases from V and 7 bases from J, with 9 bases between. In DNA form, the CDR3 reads TGTGCCAGCAGCCCTTTCACAAATTCACCCCTCCACTTT. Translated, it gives CASSPFTNSPLHF.

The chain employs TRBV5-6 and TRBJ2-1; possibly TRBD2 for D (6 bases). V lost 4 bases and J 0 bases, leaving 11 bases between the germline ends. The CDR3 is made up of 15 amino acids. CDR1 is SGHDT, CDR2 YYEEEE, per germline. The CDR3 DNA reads TGTGCCAGCAGCGCGGGAAGGGGCTCCTACAATGAGCAGTTCTTC. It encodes CASSAGRGSYNEQFF.

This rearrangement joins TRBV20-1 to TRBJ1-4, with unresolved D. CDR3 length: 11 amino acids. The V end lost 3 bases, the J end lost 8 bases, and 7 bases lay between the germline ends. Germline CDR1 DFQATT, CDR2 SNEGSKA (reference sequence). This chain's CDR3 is CSARVGEKLFF. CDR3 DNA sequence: TGCAGTGCTAGGGTGGGAGAAAAACTGTTTTTT.